The 22 T cell receptor beta chains below were found in one sample sequenced in a study of shared clonotypes between healthy human individuals. TCRdb keeps only in-frame clones here, not all; method: immunoSEQ multiplex PCR. This table has 950,000 to 1,100,000 clones, 70% to 80% appearing once. Sequenced input: memory CD4+ T cells sorted from blood. The subset here: CD45RA-negative fraction. These TCRs come from a young man in good health.

The chain recombines TRBV28 with TRBJ1-6; D is undetermined. Trimming took 3 bases from V and 9 from J, leaving 12 bases between them. The CDR3 length is 14 residues. CDR1 is MDHEN, CDR2 SYDVKM, per germline. The CDR3 coding sequence is TGTGCCAGCAGTTTCCCCGGGTCCATTTCACCCCTCCACTTT. Protein: CASSFPGSISPLHF.

The V and J genes are TRBV28 and TRBJ2-3; perhaps TRBD2 as D (6 bases). V was cut by 6 bases and J by 5 bases, with 24 bases left in between. From germline, CDR1 is MDHEN and CDR2 SYDVKM. CDR3 length: 17 amino acids. The CDR3 region is CASSISLGLQLGDTQYF. CDR3 bases: TGTGCCAGCAGCATATCGTTGGGACTGCAGCTGGGAGATACGCAGTATTTT.

Only one count was recorded for this clone. This chain uses TRBV7-9 with TRBJ1-1, with D possibly matching TRBD1 (5 bases). The CDR3 length is 16 residues. V lost 3 bases to trimming and J lost 4 bases, with 18 bases between them. Germline assignment: CDR1 SEHNR and CDR2 FQNEAQ (reference sequence). The DNA of the CDR3 is TGTGCCAGCAGCTTGCTTAGGGAGGGGAGGGGCACTGAAGCTTTCTTT. Amino acids: CASSLLREGRGTEAFF.

The J gene is TRBJ1-1, the V gene TRBV11-2; D possibly corresponds to TRBD1 (5 bases). Germline V gene lookup returns CDR1 SGHAT and CDR2 FQNNGV. The germline V and J ends were trimmed by 4 bases and 4 bases, with 7 bases remaining between them. This CDR3 comprises 12 residues. The CDR3 sequence: CASSSGGTEAFF. CDR3 DNA sequence: TGTGCCAGCAGCTCGGGGGGCACTGAAGCTTTCTTT.

The chain carries TRBV18 and TRBJ1-6; D not resolved. Germline CDR1 and CDR2: KGHSH and LQKENI. V lost 3 bases, J lost 8 bases, and 11 bases lay in between. This CDR3 spans 14 amino acids. CDR3: CASSPLAVDSPLHF. CDR3 nucleotides: TGTGCCAGCTCACCGTTGGCAGTGGATTCACCCCTCCACTTT.

The genes are TRBV6-6 and TRBJ1-1; no definite D call. V gave up 1 base and J gave up 1 base, with 10 bases separating them. The CDR3 totals 15 residues. CDR1 is MNHNY, CDR2 SVGAGI, per germline (reference sequence). The CDR3 DNA reads as TGTGCCAGCAGTTACTATTCGAACCCGAACACTGAAGCTTTCTTT. Protein sequence: CASSYYSNPNTEAFF.

With regard to this clone: Just one base apart from a much larger clone, this may be a read error. Within the sample, other DNA sequences also encode this same CDR3. The chain recombines TRBV5-5 with TRBJ1-1; the match to TRBD1 covers 7 bases. This CDR3 has 14 residues. Germline trimming cut 3 bases from V and 1 base from J; bases unmatched to any gene: 3. CDR1 SGHKS and CDR2 YYEKEE come from the germline V gene (reference sequence). The chain's CDR3 is CASSSAGGNTEAFF. The CDR3 nucleotides read TGTGCCAGCAGCTCCGCAGGGGGGAACACTGAAGCTTTCTTT. The entire variable domain, with the rest obtained from reference TRBV5-5 and TRBJ1-1, is as follows: DAGVTQSPTHLIKTRGQQVTLRCSPISGHKSVSWYQQVLGQGPQFIFQYYEKEERGRGNFPDRFSARQFPNYSSELNVNALLLGDSALYLCASSSAGGNTEAFFGQGTRLTVV.

V is TRBV5-1 and J is TRBJ2-7; TRBD1 agrees at 9 bases. After removal of 4 bases from V and 5 bases from J, the junction contained 1 base not matched to a gene. Germline values: CDR1 SGHRS, CDR2 YFSETQ. The CDR3 has 12 residues. Here the CDR3 DNA reads TGCGCCAGCAGCGGACAGGGGCACGAGCAGTACTTC. The encoded protein is CASSGQGHEQYF.

This clone was observed a handful of times. The chain links TRBV19 to TRBJ2-6; D not certain. From germline, CDR1 is LNHDA and CDR2 SQIVND (reference sequence). V lost 4 bases to trimming and J lost 0 bases, with 7 bases between them. CDR3 size: 15 residues. The DNA for the CDR3 is TGTGCCAGTAGTACGGGTGACTCTGGGGCCAACGTCCTGACTTTC. As protein: CASSTGDSGANVLTF. The entire variable domain, with the rest obtained from reference TRBV19 and TRBJ2-6, is as follows: DGGITQSPKYLFRKEGQNVTLSCEQNLNHDAMYWYRQDPGQGLRLIYYSQIVNDFQKGDIAEGYSVSREKKESFPLTVTSAQKNPTAFYLCASSTGDSGANVLTFGAGSRLTVL.

The chain joins TRBV19 to TRBJ2-7; D remains unclear. CDR3 length: 14 residues. Trimming shortened V by 3 bases and J by 5 bases, and 14 bases separated the two germline ends. Looked up from germline, CDR1 is LNHDA and CDR2 is SQIVND (reference sequence). The CDR3 loop is CASSISFEWDEQYF. The CDR3 DNA sequence: TGTGCCAGTAGTATCTCATTCGAATGGGACGAGCAGTACTTC. The variable domain in full, with the rest retrieved from reference TRBV19 and TRBJ2-7, is DGGITQSPKYLFRKEGQNVTLSCEQNLNHDAMYWYRQDPGQGLRLIYYSQIVNDFQKGDIAEGYSVSREKKESFPLTVTSAQKNPTAFYLCASSISFEWDEQYFGPGTRLTVT.

V usage is TRBV7-8 and J usage is TRBJ2-7; 9 nucleotides match TRBD2. Germline V gene data show CDR1 as SGHVS and CDR2 as FQNEAQ. The J segment lost 6 bases and the V segment lost 5 bases, leaving 14 bases of the junction unmatched. The CDR3 runs to 16 residues. CDR3 region: CASSPASGRLIVEQYF. The CDR3 DNA follows: TGTGCCAGCAGCCCGGCCAGCGGGAGGCTAATAGTCGAGCAGTACTTC.

The chain uses TRBV4-1 and TRBJ1-6; TRBD1 agrees at 9 bases. V was pared by 0 bases and J by 9 bases, with 12 bases of the junction left unmatched. Germline V CDR1 and CDR2: MGHRA, YSYEKL. This CDR3 has 18 residues. CDR3 residues: CASSQDYSGTGSGSPLHF. In nucleotides, the CDR3 is TGCGCCAGCAGCCAAGATTACTCCGGGACAGGGTCCGGTTCACCCCTCCACTTT.

This clone was found a few times. The CDR3 DNA follows: TGTGCCAGCAGTTTCGGGGGCGATGAGCAGTTCTTC. This codes for CASSFGGDEQFF. The J gene is TRBJ2-1, the V gene TRBV6-6, with D perhaps being TRBD1 or TRBD2 (6 bases each). CDR1 is MNHNY and CDR2 is SVGAGI in the germline V gene (reference sequence). The CDR3 length is 12 residues. Trimming removed 4 bases at V and 8 bases at J, with 9 bases between.

This clone was detected only a few times. CDR3 sequence: CASSPLVSNTEAFF. The DNA of the CDR3 is TGTGCCAGCAGTCCCCTGGTCTCCAACACTGAAGCTTTCTTT. The chain couples TRBV2 to TRBJ1-1, with D hard to call. Germline V gives CDR1 SNHLY, CDR2 FYNNEI. The V gene lost 5 bases and the J gene lost 2 bases, with 12 bases spanning the gap. The CDR3 spans 14 residues.

The chain carries TRBV21-1 and TRBJ2-6; the table names TRBD1, a call not compared with the DNA. TRBV21-1 is a pseudogene. The CDR3 loop spans 21 amino acids. The CDR3 loop reads CASSKAHGRDRDRSGANVLTF. The CDR3 region has the DNA TGTGCCAGCAGCAAAGCGCATGGGCGGGACAGGGATCGCTCTGGGGCCAACGTCCTGACTTTC.

The sample holds a few counts of this clone. The rearrangement joins TRBV7-3 to TRBJ2-5; TRBD1 or TRBD2 may be the D gene (5 bases each). Germline V gene data show CDR1 as SGHTA and CDR2 as FQGTGA. Trimming took 4 bases from V and 4 from J, leaving 19 bases between them. This CDR3 spans 16 amino acids. CDR3 in amino acids: CASSYKPGPTGETQYF. The CDR3 DNA reads TGTGCCAGCAGCTACAAGCCGGGACCCACGGGAGAGACCCAGTACTTC.

This rearrangement joins TRBV5-6 to TRBJ2-3; weak D call: TRBD1 (5 bases). CDR3 length: 15 amino acids. Trimming cost V 4 bases and J 1 base, with 13 bases left between them. Germline V gene data show CDR1 as SGHDT and CDR2 as YYEEEE. The CDR3 is CASSLLDKGTDTQYF. The CDR3 region has the DNA TGTGCCAGCAGCCTTTTGGACAAAGGCACAGATACGCAGTATTTT.

This clone has a single count. The J gene is TRBJ1-1, the V gene TRBV11-2; unclear D gene. The germline V gene encodes CDR1 SGHAT and CDR2 FQNNGV. V lost 5 bases, J lost 0 bases, and 16 bases lay in between. This CDR3 is built from 16 residues. The CDR3 nucleotides read TGTGCCAGCAGCGCCCGACCGGGAGATCTGAACACTGAAGCTTTCTTT. Translating gives CASSARPGDLNTEAFF. The whole variable domain, remainder taken from reference TRBV11-2 and TRBJ1-1, is EAGVAQSPRYKIIEKRQSVAFWCNPISGHATLYWYQQILGQGPKLLIQFQNNGVVDDSQLPKDRFSAERLKGVDSTLKIQPAKLEDSAVYLCASSARPGDLNTEAFFGQGTRLTVV.

The rearrangement uses TRBV10-3 and TRBJ2-7; 7 bases agree with TRBD1. The CDR3 spans 14 residues. Germline CDR1 and CDR2: ENHRY and SYGVKD. V shed 1 base and J 7 bases; nucleotides not matched to a gene: 7. Here the CDR3 reads CAISELQGTGEQYF. For the CDR3, the DNA is TGTGCCATCAGTGAGTTACAGGGGACCGGAGAGCAGTACTTC.

This sequence joins TRBV6-1 and TRBJ1-5, with 9 nucleotides matching TRBD1. Germline V lookup: CDR1 MNHNS, CDR2 SASEGT. This CDR3 is 15 amino acids long. With V trimmed by 3 bases and J by 6 bases, 6 bases remained unmatched. The CDR3 loop is CASSDTGGWSQPQHF. The CDR3 DNA reads TGTGCCAGCAGTGATACAGGGGGCTGGAGTCAGCCCCAGCATTTT.

Worth noting for this clone: Distinct nucleotide sequences in the sample also encode this CDR3. The chain is built from TRBV7-2 and TRBJ1-3, with 7 nucleotides matching TRBD1. The ends lost 5 bases at V and 2 bases at J; junction bases unmatched: 3. There are 14 residues in the CDR3. The germline V gene encodes CDR1 SGHTA and CDR2 FQGNSA. The CDR3 nucleotides read TGTGCCAGCAGCGCTCAGGGGGCTGGAAACACCATATATTTT. It yields the protein CASSAQGAGNTIYF.

The chain is built from TRBV10-2 and TRBJ2-7; D perhaps matches TRBD1 (5 bases). The CDR3 runs 15 residues. The V end lost 3 bases, the J end lost 0 bases, and 12 bases lay between the germline ends. From germline, CDR1 is WSHSY and CDR2 SAAADI. This chain's CDR3 is CASSDLGHSSYEQYF. CDR3 nucleotides: TGCGCCAGCAGTGATTTGGGGCATAGCTCCTACGAGCAGTACTTC.